A selection of T cell receptor beta chains follows, all from one sample in a study of cytomegalovirus exposure and HLA in healthy donors. The table came from immunoSEQ multiplex PCR; TCRdb's copy has only in-frame clones and leaves some out. The profile shows a few hundred thousand clones, about 93% of them singletons. What was sequenced was PBMCs. These receptors came from a girl aged 2 to 10 in good health and CMV-seronegative. CDR3s include the opening cysteine and the closing phenylalanine or tryptophan. A D gene is named only where the DNA matches it firmly. Clone size is not always given. Where it is, it says once, few, many or a class for expanded clones.

v_gene,abundance,len,j_gene,d_gene,CDR3nt,CDR3aa
TRBV5-1,.,15,TRBJ2-1,TRBD2,TGCGCCAGCAGCTTGTCACTAGCGGACTACAATGAGCAGTTCTTC,CASSLSLADYNEQFF
TRBV28,.,15,TRBJ2-7,TRBD1,TGTGCCAGCAGTCACCACCGGGACAGCAGCTACGAGCAGTACTTC,CASSHHRDSSYEQYF
TRBV5-6,once,13,TRBJ1-2,.,TGTGCCAGCAACCTTCAGGGTTACTATGGCTACACCTTC,CASNLQGYYGYTF
TRBV18,.,11,TRBJ2-1,.,TGTGCCAGCTCACCAAGAGATGAGCAGTTCTTC,CASSPRDEQFF
TRBV5-6,.,14,TRBJ2-7,TRBD1,TGTGCCAGCAGCCTCGGGACAGTTATCTACGAGCAGTACTTC,CASSLGTVIYEQYF
TRBV20-1,.,11,TRBJ1-1,TRBD1,TGCAGTGCTCCTGAACAGGGGGAAGCTTTCTTT,CSAPEQGEAFF
TRBV19,once,15,TRBJ1-4,TRBD1,TGTGCCAGTAGTAGCCCAGGGGGCGGAAATGAAAAACTGTTTTTT,CASSSPGGGNEKLFF
TRBV11-2,.,15,TRBJ1-1,.,TGTGCCAGCAGCTTAGAGGCTCAGGCGGGGGCTGAAGCTTTCTTT,CASSLEAQAGAEAFF
TRBV30,.,11,TRBJ1-1,.,TGTGCCTGGAGTGCCGACAGGAAAGCTTTCTTT,CAWSADRKAFF
TRBV9,.,10,TRBJ1-2,.,TGTGCCAGCCTCGGGTCTGGCTACACCTTC,CASLGSGYTF
TRBV7-9,.,17,TRBJ2-1,TRBD1,TGTGCCAGCAGCCCCCAAGCGACAGGGGTCGGTGGAAATGAGCAGTTCTTC,CASSPQATGVGGNEQFF
TRBV7-2,.,15,TRBJ2-3,TRBD2,TGTGCCAGCAGCTTACCTAGCGGGGGCACAGATACGCAGTATTTT,CASSLPSGGTDTQYF
TRBV7-9,.,15,TRBJ2-5,TRBD2,TGTGCCAGCAGCTTAGTGGGACTAGCGAAAGAGACCCAGTACTTC,CASSLVGLAKETQYF
TRBV6-5,.,16,TRBJ2-2,TRBD2,TGTGCCAGCAGTTATAGCGGGACATTGGGCACCGGGGAGCTGTTTTTT,CASSYSGTLGTGELFF
TRBV4-2,few,16,TRBJ1-2,.,TGTGCCAGCAGCCAAGAGGGGAGGGGATCTAACTATGGCTACACCTTC,CASSQEGRGSNYGYTF
TRBV19,.,14,TRBJ2-2,.,TGTGCCAGTAGTATTCCGGGAAACACCGGGGAGCTGTTTTTT,CASSIPGNTGELFF
TRBV2,.,13,TRBJ1-1,.,TGTGCCAGCAGCCGTGGGGACACGCCCGTAGCTTTCTTT,CASSRGDTPVAFF
TRBV2,.,17,TRBJ1-2,.,TGTGCCAGCAGTGAAGAAGGACTTCCTAAGTCAGAAGTCGGCTACACCTTC,CASSEEGLPKSEVGYTF
TRBV9,.,17,TRBJ2-2,.,TGTGCCAGCAGCGAACCCAAAACAGGTTTGAACACCGGGGAGCTGTTTTTT,CASSEPKTGLNTGELFF
TRBV5-3,once,15,TRBJ1-4,.,TGTGCCAGAAGCCCTGAACCTCAGGCTAATGAAAAACTGTTTTTT,CARSPEPQANEKLFF
TRBV6-1,.,14,TRBJ2-3,TRBD1,TGTGCCAGCATGGGACAGCATTACACAGATACGCAGTATTTT,CASMGQHYTDTQYF
TRBV15,.,15,TRBJ2-7,TRBD2,TGTGCCACCAGCAGGCGGCGGGGGGGATCCTACGAGCAGTACTTC,CATSRRRGGSYEQYF
TRBV7-9,.,14,TRBJ1-1,TRBD1,TGTGCCAGCAGCTCGGGACAGAAGAACACTGAAGCTTTCTTT,CASSSGQKNTEAFF
TRBV2,.,14,TRBJ2-2,TRBD1,TGTGCCAGCAGTGGACAGGGGAACACCGGGGAGCTGTTTTTT,CASSGQGNTGELFF
TRBV30,.,14,TRBJ2-5,.,TGTGCCTGGAACGCCCTGACTCGCCAAGAGACCCAGTACTTC,CAWNALTRQETQYF
TRBV7-3,.,14,TRBJ2-3,.,TGTGCCAGCAGCTTAAGTGGGGGCCCAGATACGCAGTATTTT,CASSLSGGPDTQYF
TRBV29-1,.,12,TRBJ1-1,.,TGCAGCGTTGCCCCCGTGAGGACTGAAGCTTTCTTT,CSVAPVRTEAFF
TRBV29-1,.,14,TRBJ1-1,TRBD1,TGCAGCATCGTCCTTAACAGGGGAAACACTGAAGCTTTCTTT,CSIVLNRGNTEAFF
TRBV7-9,.,16,TRBJ2-1,.,TGTGCCAGCAGTTTATACTCCGCCATCTCCTACAATGAGCAGTTCTTC,CASSLYSAISYNEQFF
TRBV13,.,17,TRBJ2-2,.,TGTGCCAGCAGCTACCCTCCGACAGGACGAGCGACCGGGGAGCTGTTTTTT,CASSYPPTGRATGELFF
TRBV20-1,.,11,TRBJ2-7,.,TGCAGTGCAGGGGGGGAGTACGAGCAGTACTTC,CSAGGEYEQYF
TRBV5-6,.,15,TRBJ2-1,TRBD2,TGTGCCAGCAGGTCGACTAGCGGGAGGGACAATGAGCAGTTCTTC,CASRSTSGRDNEQFF
TRBV29-1,once,12,TRBJ2-1,.,TGCAGCGTTGAAGGCAGGCAGTATGAGCAGTTCTTC,CSVEGRQYEQFF